The sequence of this T cell receptor beta chain was determined in a study of blood T cell repertoires in COVID-19. This CDR3 is built from 13 residues. Trimming at V came to 8 bases and at J to 1 base, leaving 3 bases not matched to a gene. Germline CDR1 reads SGHRS; CDR2 reads YFSETQ. Using immunoSEQ multiplex PCR, the repertoire was profiled, and TCRdb retains in-frame clones only, with some absent. The sample lists more than 35,000 clones, 70% to 90% occurring once. The rearrangement joins TRBV5-1 to TRBJ1-1; 9 bases map to TRBD1. This receptor was obtained from a man aged 70 or older with acute or convalescent COVID-19. Sequencing was performed on peripheral blood. For the CDR3, the DNA is TGCGCCAGGGGACAGGGAGCGAACACTGAAGCTTTCTTT. The encoded protein is CARGQGANTEAFF.